A single sample gave rise to the 20 T cell receptor beta chains below, sequenced in a study of early T cells in non-severe SARS-CoV-2 infection. One entry per CDR3 protein results from TCRdb running MiXCR on the 5' RACE reads. The sample gives some 31,000 distinct CDR3 sequences, approximately 6% of which show up once; 5% to 6% is in the top ten. The sample consisted of whole blood. These TCRs come from an adult who was a healthcare worker with PCR-confirmed SARS-CoV-2 infection or an uninfected control (not recorded which).

The chain is built from TRBV7-9 and TRBJ1-2; D not certain. The CDR3 loop spans 13 amino acids. Deletions cut 1 base from V and 6 bases from J, with 9 bases between. Per germline, CDR1 SEHNR and CDR2 FQNEAQ (reference sequence). CDR3 residues: CASSLGVRDGYTF. CDR3 in DNA: TGTGCCAGCAGCTTAGGAGTAAGGGATGGCTACACCTTC.

J is TRBJ2-7 and V is TRBV20-1; possible D gene TRBD1, 6 bases. Germline lookup yields CDR1 DFQATT and CDR2 SNEGSKA (reference sequence). The length of the CDR3 is 14 residues. Trimming shortened V by 6 bases and J by 2 bases, and 17 bases separated the two germline ends. The CDR3 nucleotides read TGCAGTGCGCAAAAGCCAGGGGTAACCTACGAGCAGTACTTC. Translating it yields CSAQKPGVTYEQYF.

The chain combines TRBV5-1 with TRBJ2-2, with D possibly being TRBD2 (6 bases). The ends were cut back, 4 bases at V and 7 bases at J, with 14 bases in the middle. The CDR3 sequence is 14 residues long. CDR1 is SGHRS, CDR2 YFSETQ, per germline. The CDR3 spells CASSIAEAVGELFF. The CDR3 DNA follows: TGCGCCAGCAGCATAGCGGAGGCGGTCGGGGAGCTGTTTTTT. Full variable domain (remainder filled in from reference TRBV5-1 and TRBJ2-2): KAGVTQTPRYLIKTRGQQVTLSCSPISGHRSVSWYQQTPGQGLQFLFEYFSETQRNKGNFPGRFSGRQFSNSRSEMNVSTLELGDSALYLCASSIAEAVGELFFGEGSRLTVL.

The sample holds many counts of this clonotype. V and J are TRBV7-9 and TRBJ2-3; TRBD2 agrees at 10 bases. CDR1 and CDR2 from the germline V gene are SEHNR and FQNEAQ (reference sequence). The CDR3 extends over 16 amino acids. Trimming at V came to 1 base and at J to 2 bases, leaving 3 bases not matched to a gene. In DNA form, the CDR3 reads TGTGCCAGCAGCTTAGGAGGACTAGCGGTCACAGATACGCAGTATTTT. It codes for CASSLGGLAVTDTQYF.

This clonotype has ten or more counts. The chain joins TRBV6-2 or TRBV6-3 to TRBJ2-3; TRBD2 agrees at 7 bases. CDR1 and CDR2 (germline): MNHEY, SVGEGT. CDR3 length: 17 residues. The V gene end was trimmed by 6 bases and the J gene end by 2 bases; junction bases not matched to a gene: 14. The CDR3 protein is CASRFRRASGHTDTQYF. The CDR3 DNA sequence: TGTGCCAGCAGGTTTAGACGCGCTAGCGGACACACAGATACGCAGTATTTT.

This clonotype appeared many times. CDR3 in DNA: TGTGCCAGTAGCACCGCTCCCAGAGACTATGGCTACACCTTC. It translates to CASSTAPRDYGYTF. The rearrangement uses TRBV19 and TRBJ1-2; no clear D. Germline V gene data show CDR1 as LNHDA and CDR2 as SQIVND (reference sequence). This CDR3 is built from 14 residues. Trimming shortened V by 6 bases and J by 3 bases, and 14 bases separated the two germline ends.

In its sample, this clonotype was seen many times. The V gene is TRBV12-3 or TRBV12-4, the J gene TRBJ2-4, with a tentative D call TRBD2 (6 bases). This CDR3 is 13 amino acids long. Trimming took 1 base from V and 15 from J, leaving 16 bases between them. The CDR3 sequence is CASSLETGESPYF. The DNA of the CDR3 is TGTGCCAGCAGTTTAGAGACGGGAGAGTCTCCGTACTTC.

This clonotype was seen ten or more times. The CDR3 region has the DNA TGCAGTGCCCCGAGGGTCTTTAATGAGCAGTTCTTC. This translates into CSAPRVFNEQFF. This chain joins TRBV20-1 and TRBJ2-1; weak D call: TRBD2 (5 bases). Trimming took 6 bases from V and 7 from J, leaving 13 bases between them. The germline gives CDR1 DFQATT, CDR2 SNEGSKA (reference sequence). The CDR3 totals 12 residues.

This clonotype showed up many times. The chain recombines TRBV7-2 with TRBJ2-3; 7 nucleotides align to TRBD2. Trimming at V came to 2 bases and at J to 3 bases, leaving 5 bases not matched to a gene. There are 15 residues in the CDR3. Germline-derived CDR1 and CDR2 are SGHTA and FQGNSA. CDR3 DNA: TGTGCCAGCAGCTTACGGGCTAGCGGTACAGATACGCAGTATTTT. This gives the protein CASSLRASGTDTQYF. The full variable domain, rest sourced from reference TRBV7-2 and TRBJ2-3, is GAGVSQSPSNKVTEKGKDVELRCDPISGHTALYWYRQSLGQGLEFLIYFQGNSAPDKSGLPSDRFSAERTGGSVSTLTIQRTQQEDSAVYLCASSLRASGTDTQYFGPGTRLTVL.

This clonotype was counted many times. The chain links TRBV7-7 to TRBJ2-2, with D possibly called TRBD1 or TRBD2 (6 bases each). V lost 5 bases to trimming and J lost 6 bases, with 16 bases between them. CDR1 is SSHAT and CDR2 is FNYEAQ in the germline V gene (reference sequence). The CDR3 length is 15 residues. The CDR3 DNA follows: TGTGCCAGCAGCCCCACGACCCGGGGGCCCGGGGAGCTGTTTTTT. Translation: CASSPTTRGPGELFF.

The rearrangement joins TRBV6-5 to TRBJ2-3; 13 nucleotides line up with TRBD2. This CDR3 has 16 residues. In germline, CDR1 is MNHEY, CDR2 SVGAGI. The V gene end was trimmed by 6 bases and the J gene end by 3 bases; junction bases not matched to a gene: 6. Written as DNA, the CDR3 is TGTGCCAGCAGCTATGAACTAGCGGGAGGGACAGATACGCAGTATTTT. Encoded protein: CASSYELAGGTDTQYF.

J is TRBJ1-4 and V is TRBV20-1; D uncertain. In germline, CDR1 is DFQATT, CDR2 SNEGSKA (reference sequence). This CDR3 has 16 residues. Trimming pared 5 bases from V and 8 bases from J, leaving 24 bases between. The DNA for the CDR3 is TGCAGTGCTCCGCCACCCACCGGGAAGGTTGCGGAAAAACTGTTTTTT. Its protein is CSAPPPTGKVAEKLFF.

This clonotype is categorized as medium-sized. V is TRBV29-1 and J is TRBJ1-2, with D unclear. This CDR3 is 14 amino acids long. The germline gives CDR1 SQVTM, CDR2 ANQGSEA. Trimming took off 0 bases at V and 2 bases at J, with 10 bases between the two ends. The CDR3 region has the DNA TGCAGCGTTGAAGATCTAGACACAAACTATGGCTACACCTTC. Its protein is CSVEDLDTNYGYTF.

This clonotype was counted many times. This chain uses TRBV4-2 with TRBJ2-1, with TRBD2 identical over 9 bases. CDR3 length: 19 residues. V trimming: 2 bases; J trimming: 7 bases; junction bases outside the gene matches: 18. Germline V gene sequence: CDR1 LGHNA, CDR2 YNFKEQ. The CDR3 DNA reads TGTGCCAGCAGCCAAACAGCGGCGGGAGGGCCGATTATCCGGAATGAGCAGTTCTTC. This sequence encodes CASSQTAAGGPIIRNEQFF.

This clonotype appeared a few times. This chain uses TRBV6-5 with TRBJ2-5; D gene unclear. The germline V gene encodes CDR1 MNHEY and CDR2 SVGAGI. The CDR3 totals 13 residues. V was pared by 6 bases and J by 0 bases, with 8 bases between. In DNA, the CDR3 is TGTGCCAGCAGGGAGACAAACCAAGAGACCCAGTACTTC. Protein sequence: CASRETNQETQYF.

This clonotype has ten or more counts. The chain employs TRBV29-1 and TRBJ1-1; D is undetermined. The CDR3 sequence is 14 residues long. Trimming removed 6 bases from V and 1 base from J, with 15 bases in between. CDR1 is SQVTM, CDR2 ANQGSEA, per germline. CDR3 protein: CSVPSDTPNTEAFF. Written as DNA, the CDR3 is TGCAGCGTCCCCTCTGACACCCCGAACACTGAAGCTTTCTTT.

This clonotype was found many times. The rearrangement links TRBV20-1 to TRBJ2-3; 7 bases are shared with TRBD1. V shed 3 bases, J shed 8 bases, and the junction held 11 bases outside the gene matches. CDR1 and CDR2 (germline): DFQATT, SNEGSKA (reference sequence). This CDR3 contains 14 residues. CDR3 sequence: CSASGTAELGTQYF. The CDR3 DNA follows: TGCAGTGCTAGTGGGACAGCGGAATTGGGTACGCAGTATTTT.

Points on this clonotype: This may be a read error, as it is one base from a much larger clone. Given the absence of the conserved phenylalanine or tryptophan at the CDR3 end, a read error is likely. V usage is TRBV7-6 and J usage is TRBJ2-1; D might be TRBD1 or TRBD2, each matching 6 bases. Germline CDR1 SGHVS, CDR2 FNYEAQ. The V gene lost 5 bases and the J gene lost 7 bases, with 21 bases spanning the gap. This CDR3 is built from 16 residues. CDR3 in amino acids: CASSPAGGGVSNEQFL. In nucleotides, the CDR3 is TGTGCCAGCAGCCCGGCCGGGGGCGGGGTTTCAAATGAGCAGTTCCTC.

As concerns this clonotype: A clone one base away is much larger, so this may be a read error. The chain joins TRBV18 to TRBJ1-5; D is possibly TRBD1 (6 bases). Germline V gene sequence: CDR1 KGHSH, CDR2 LQKENI. The CDR3 consists of 14 residues. CDR3 in DNA: TGTGCCAGCTCACCCCCGGGGGACAATCAGCCCCATCATTTT. Translation: CASSPPGDNQPHHF.

In its sample, this clonotype was seen many times. This chain joins TRBV30 and TRBJ2-1, with 8 positions matching TRBD2. CDR1 is GTSNPN, CDR2 SVGIG, per germline (reference sequence). The CDR3 is 14 amino acids. The ends lost 1 base at V and 8 bases at J; junction bases unmatched: 7. CDR3 loop: CAWSEVAGTDEQFF. In nucleotides, the CDR3 is TGTGCCTGGAGTGAGGTAGCGGGAACAGATGAGCAGTTCTTC.